This entry lists 25 T cell receptor beta chains sequenced from one sample in a study of T cell responses to AZD1222 COVID-19 vaccine. Libraries were prepared by immunoSEQ multiplex PCR; TCRdb keeps only in-frame clonotypes and omits some of them. The sample lists 77,000 or so clones, approximately 90% occurring once. The specimen was peripheral blood, collected on day 0 of AZD1222 vaccination. These receptors were obtained from an adult in good health.

The chain links TRBV19 to TRBJ2-2, with 11 positions matching TRBD2. This CDR3 contains 15 residues. J was trimmed by 4 bases and V by 4 bases; bases with no gene match: 2. CDR1 and CDR2 from the germline V gene are LNHDA and SQIVND (reference sequence). The CDR3 coding sequence is TGTGCCAGTAGTACCGGACTAGCGGGCACCGGGGAGCTGTTTTTT. Its translation is CASSTGLAGTGELFF.

V and J are TRBV6-2 or TRBV6-3 and TRBJ1-5; 12 bases agree with TRBD1. CDR1 and CDR2 (germline): MNHEY, SVGEGT. The CDR3 runs to 15 residues. V lost 5 bases to trimming and J lost 8 bases; unmatched junction nucleotides: 7. The CDR3 loop reads CASSPGQGARKPQHF. In DNA form, the CDR3 reads TGTGCCAGCAGTCCGGGACAGGGGGCAAGGAAGCCCCAGCATTTT.

V and J are TRBV30 and TRBJ1-1; 8 bases are a match to TRBD1. Germline V gene data show CDR1 as GTSNPN and CDR2 as SVGIG (reference sequence). The ends lost 7 bases at V and 0 bases at J; junction bases unmatched: 10. This CDR3 region has 15 residues. CDR3 sequence: CASTGAQGLNTEAFF. In nucleotides, the CDR3 is TGTGCCTCGACAGGGGCGCAGGGCTTGAACACTGAAGCTTTCTTT. Full variable domain (rest looked up from reference TRBV30 and TRBJ1-1): SQTIHQWPATLVQPVGSPLSLECTVEGTSNPNLYWYRQAAGRGLQLLFYSVGIGQISSEVPQNLSASRPQDRQFILSSKKLLLSDSGFYLCASTGAQGLNTEAFFGQGTRLTVV.

This clone came up once. The chain combines TRBV11-2 with TRBJ2-4, with unresolved D. Germline values: CDR1 SGHAT, CDR2 FQNNGV. This CDR3 contains 16 residues. V was trimmed by 2 bases and J by 0 bases, leaving 11 bases between them. DNA of the CDR3: TGTGCCAGCAGCTTAAAACTGGGGATAGCCAAAAACATTCAGTACTTC. Translated: CASSLKLGIAKNIQYF.

The gene calls are TRBV15 and TRBJ1-5, with 8 bases that match TRBD1. Germline values: CDR1 LNHNV, CDR2 YYDKDF (reference sequence). The CDR3 is 16 residues long. With V trimmed by 3 bases and J by 4 bases, 8 bases remained unmatched. The CDR3 loop is CATSSKLDRANQPQHF. CDR3 in DNA: TGTGCCACCAGCAGTAAATTGGACAGGGCGAATCAGCCCCAGCATTTT.

J is TRBJ2-3 and V is TRBV5-4; no clear D gene. Trimming stripped 1 base from V and 10 bases from J, with 10 bases between. Germline loops: CDR1 SGHNT, CDR2 YYREEE (reference sequence). The CDR3 has 12 amino acids. The CDR3: CASSLLSGAQYF. In nucleotides, the CDR3 is TGTGCCAGCAGCTTGTTATCTGGCGCGCAGTATTTT.

This chain connects TRBV5-4 to TRBJ2-6; TRBD2 matches at 7 bases. The CDR3 has 15 residues. The germline V gene encodes CDR1 SGHNT and CDR2 YYREEE (reference sequence). J gave up 3 bases and V 4 bases, and 4 bases lay outside the gene matches. Here the CDR3 DNA reads TGTGCCAGCAGCGGGGGACTATATGGGGCCAACGTCCTGACTTTC. Its protein product is CASSGGLYGANVLTF.

The chain carries TRBV27 and TRBJ2-2; D may be TRBD2 (6 bases). Trimming stripped 2 bases from V and 0 bases from J, with 7 bases between. The CDR3 sequence is 15 residues long. Germline CDR1 MNHEY, CDR2 SMNVEV (reference sequence). In DNA, the CDR3 is TGTGCCAGCAGTTTAGGAGGGTCGAACACCGGGGAGCTGTTTTTT. Amino acids: CASSLGGSNTGELFF.

The table lists this clone with a count of one. The chain employs TRBV25-1 and TRBJ2-7; either TRBD1 or TRBD2 may fit D (5 bases each). In germline, CDR1 is MGHDK, CDR2 SYGVNS. This CDR3 is built from 12 residues. Trimming removed 6 bases at V and 0 bases at J, with 6 bases between. CDR3 bases: TGTGCCAGCAGCGGGACCTCCTACGAGCAGTACTTC. Its protein product is CASSGTSYEQYF.

This chain uses TRBV13 with TRBJ2-7, with D unclear. This CDR3 region has 13 residues. The V and J ends lost 1 base and 5 bases respectively, with 9 bases between them. From germline, CDR1 is PRHDT and CDR2 FYEKMQ (reference sequence). DNA for the CDR3: TGTGCCAGCAGCTTAGTGGGGAACCACGAGCAGTACTTC. Translating gives CASSLVGNHEQYF. Based on the CDR3 plus reference TRBV13 and TRBJ2-7, the full variable domain is AAGVIQSPRHLIKEKRETATLKCYPIPRHDTVYWYQQGPGQDPQFLISFYEKMQSDKGSIPDRFSAQQFSDYHSELNMSSLELGDSALYFCASSLVGNHEQYFGPGTRLTVT.

This clone came up many times. The V gene is TRBV29-1, the J gene TRBJ2-7, with TRBD1 as a possible D gene (5 bases). CDR1 is SQVTM and CDR2 is ANQGSEA in the germline V gene. V dropped 1 base and J dropped 0 bases, with 16 bases sitting between them. The CDR3 has 16 amino acids. The CDR3 region is CSVEVDILHLSYEQYF. Written as DNA, the CDR3 is TGCAGCGTTGAAGTGGACATCTTACATCTCTCCTACGAGCAGTACTTC.

The chain links TRBV5-1 to TRBJ2-7; 8 nucleotides align to TRBD1. This CDR3 contains 16 residues. V shed 0 bases, J shed 6 bases, and the junction held 11 bases outside the gene matches. Germline values: CDR1 SGHRS, CDR2 YFSETQ. CDR3 nucleotides: TGCGCCAGCAGCTTGGTGGTGACAGGGGTAGGATCCGAGCAGTACTTC. Its protein is CASSLVVTGVGSEQYF.

The chain combines TRBV5-1 with TRBJ2-2; D is possibly TRBD1 (5 bases). Trimming removed 4 bases at V and 4 bases at J, with 14 bases between. Per germline, CDR1 SGHRS and CDR2 YFSETQ. The CDR3 spans 15 residues. The CDR3 sequence: CASSETGPPTGELFF. CDR3 DNA sequence: TGCGCCAGCAGCGAAACAGGACCCCCCACCGGGGAGCTGTTTTTT.

This clone occurred once. This chain connects TRBV7-9 to TRBJ2-7, with D hard to call. V gave up 6 bases and J gave up 0 bases, with 12 bases separating them. The germline gives CDR1 SEHNR, CDR2 FQNEAQ (reference sequence). The CDR3 runs to 14 residues. Here the CDR3 reads CASSGGSGSYEQYF. The CDR3 DNA sequence: TGTGCCAGCAGTGGCGGATCCGGCTCCTACGAGCAGTACTTC. The variable domain in full, completed from reference TRBV7-9 and TRBJ2-7, reads DTGVSQNPRHKITKRGQNVTFRCDPISEHNRLYWYRQTLGQGPEFLTYFQNEAQLEKSRLLSDRFSAERPKGSFSTLEIQRTEQGDSAMYLCASSGGSGSYEQYFGPGTRLTVT.

This chain joins TRBV18 and TRBJ1-3, with no clear D. Between the trimmed V and J ends, which lost 8 bases and 5 bases, there was a span of 10 bases. The CDR3 covers 12 residues. Germline V gene lookup returns CDR1 KGHSH and CDR2 LQKENI. The CDR3 here is CASHIPRNTIYF. In nucleotides, the CDR3 is TGTGCCAGCCACATCCCACGAAACACCATATATTTT.

A single count supports this clone. The chain has TRBV6-5 and TRBJ1-5; no firm D call. Germline loops: CDR1 MNHEY, CDR2 SVGAGI. This CDR3 region has 13 residues. V shed 5 bases and J shed 4 bases, with 9 bases lying between them. CDR3 sequence: CASSLLKNQPQHF. DNA for the CDR3: TGTGCCAGCAGTCTGCTGAAGAATCAGCCCCAGCATTTT.

The chain couples TRBV7-9 to TRBJ1-1, with D possibly matching TRBD1 (5 bases). The CDR3 spans 14 residues. V dropped 11 bases and J dropped 0 bases, with 16 bases sitting between them. Germline-derived CDR1 and CDR2 are SEHNR and FQNEAQ (reference sequence). The CDR3 loop is CAAEALGVNTEAFF. The CDR3 DNA reads as TGTGCCGCAGAAGCTCTAGGGGTGAACACTGAAGCTTTCTTT.

V and J are TRBV6-1 and TRBJ1-1; D call uncertain. The V and J ends lost 2 bases and 0 bases respectively, with 10 bases between them. Germline loops: CDR1 MNHNS, CDR2 SASEGT. The CDR3 contains 15 residues. CDR3 in amino acids: CASSEWPPLNTEAFF. For the CDR3, the DNA is TGTGCCAGCAGTGAATGGCCGCCCTTGAACACTGAAGCTTTCTTT.

The chain combines TRBV6-5 with TRBJ2-3; D may be TRBD2 (6 bases). Germline CDR1 is MNHEY and CDR2 is SVGAGI. The CDR3 loop spans 14 amino acids. V shed 8 bases and J shed 5 bases, with 17 bases lying between them. CDR3 residues: CASPLGGVIDTQYF. In DNA, the CDR3 is TGTGCCAGCCCCTTAGGAGGGGTCATAGATACGCAGTATTTT.

The chain combines TRBV28 with TRBJ2-5; D is possibly TRBD2 (5 bases). V gave up 6 bases and J gave up 5 bases, with 19 bases separating them. CDR1 is MDHEN and CDR2 is SYDVKM in the germline V gene. There are 15 residues in the CDR3. This CDR3 reads CASSPDFKRRETQYF. The CDR3 nucleotides read TGTGCCAGCAGCCCGGATTTCAAACGGAGGGAGACCCAGTACTTC. The whole variable domain, filled in from reference TRBV28 and TRBJ2-5, reads DVKVTQSSRYLVKRTGEKVFLECVQDMDHENMFWYRQDPGLGLRLIYFSYDVKMKEKGDIPEGYSVSREKKERFSLILESASTNQTSMYLCASSPDFKRRETQYFGPGTRLLVL.

V gene TRBV7-2 combines with J gene TRBJ1-5; tentatively, D is TRBD1 (6 bases). V was trimmed by 0 bases and J by 7 bases, leaving 7 bases between them. The CDR3 runs to 13 residues. From germline, CDR1 is SGHTA and CDR2 FQGNSA. CDR3 sequence reads: CASSLAGTQPQHF. For the CDR3, the DNA is TGTGCCAGCAGCTTAGCAGGGACACAGCCCCAGCATTTT.

In this sample, this clone turned up once. V usage is TRBV6-1 and J usage is TRBJ2-1; 14 bases fit TRBD2. There are 22 residues in the CDR3. V dropped 1 base and J dropped 4; count of bases not matched to a gene: 18. The germline V gene encodes CDR1 MNHNS and CDR2 SASEGT. CDR3 protein: CASSEGPEAPGTSGSLYNEQFF. CDR3 coding DNA: TGTGCCAGCAGTGAAGGACCAGAAGCGCCGGGGACTAGCGGGAGTTTATACAATGAGCAGTTCTTC.

This clone has just one count. This chain uses TRBV3-1 (or the pseudogene TRBV3-2) with TRBJ2-3; perhaps D is TRBD1 or TRBD2 (5 bases each). Deletions cut 6 bases from V and 1 base from J, with 14 bases between. This CDR3 has 15 residues. Looked up from germline, CDR1 is LGHDT and CDR2 is YNNKEL (reference sequence). The CDR3 sequence is CASREGFTGTDTQYF. In DNA form, the CDR3 reads TGTGCCAGCAGAGAGGGGTTTACTGGCACAGATACGCAGTATTTT.

The chain uses TRBV2 and TRBJ2-7, with 9 bases lining up with TRBD1. V trimming: 4 bases; J trimming: 7 bases; junction bases outside the gene matches: 8. This CDR3 has 14 amino acids. Germline V CDR1 and CDR2: SNHLY, FYNNEI. The CDR3: CASSVTQGAVEQYF. DNA of the CDR3: TGTGCCAGCAGTGTGACACAGGGGGCAGTTGAGCAGTACTTC.

The chain joins TRBV28 to TRBJ1-6; D gene uncertain. Germline V lookup: CDR1 MDHEN, CDR2 SYDVKM. This CDR3 has 16 amino acids. The germline V and J ends were trimmed by 6 bases and 3 bases, with 15 bases remaining between them. As DNA, the CDR3 is TGTGCCAGCAGGTCCAGGACGCTCGACTATAATTCACCCCTCCACTTT. Encoded protein: CASRSRTLDYNSPLHF.